This T cell receptor beta chain was sequenced in a study of blood T cell repertoires in COVID-19. At the level of the study: Samples came from the United States, Italy and Spain, spanning acute and convalescent COVID-19. The cDNA or gDNA used as material had been derived from T cells, B-cell-depleted T cells, or PBMCs.

Authors' methods: Nucleated cell number was recorded as an estimate derived from reference gene primer amplification. The table came from immunoSEQ multiplex PCR; TCRdb's copy has only in-frame clones and leaves some out. V and J calls and clone size are as listed in that table; D and trimming were resolved from the DNA. The sample has roughly 140,000 clones; under 85% are singletons. Per the germline V gene, CDR1 is SEHNR and CDR2 is FQNEAQ (reference sequence). CDR3 size: 13 residues. V gave up 2 bases and J gave up 7 bases, with 12 bases separating them. Sequenced input: peripheral blood. The TCR comes from a woman of 80 years or more with acute or convalescent COVID-19. The gene calls are TRBV7-9 and TRBJ2-7; TRBD1 might be the D (5 bases). The CDR3 coding sequence is TGTGCCAGCAGCTTACAGGGCTCTCGGGAGCAGTACTTC. This sequence encodes CASSLQGSREQYF.